These T cell receptor beta chains were read from a single sample in a study of T cells in Graves' hyperthyroidism and ophthalmopathy. TCRdb re-called the multiplex PCR reads through MiXCR, storing one row per CDR3 protein. This table has about 720,000 distinct CDR3 sequences, 15% to 20% appearing once. Sequencing was done on a sample of blood. The receptors here all came from a woman aged 50 to 60 with Graves' hyperthyroidism that later progressed to Graves' ophthalmopathy. CDR3s include the opening cysteine and the closing phenylalanine or tryptophan. Each record gives: J gene, V gene, clone size, D gene, CDR3 protein, CDR3 DNA. The D gene is left open where the match is weak. Only part of the rows carry a size: once, few, many, or a class if the clone is expanded.

>TRBJ2-1|TRBV2|many|-
CASSTTGNEQFF
TGTGCCAGCAGTACTACAGGCAATGAGCAGTTCTTC
>TRBJ1-2|TRBV2|few|-
CASRRGNLNYGYTF
TGTGCCAGCAGGAGGGGGAACCTAAACTATGGCTACACCTTC
>TRBJ1-6|TRBV15|-|-
CATSSGPLHF
TGTGCCACCAGCAGCGGTCCCCTCCACTTT
>TRBJ1-1|TRBV30|few|-
CAWSRTAMNTEAFF
TGTGCCTGGAGTCGGACAGCCATGAACACTGAAGCTTTCTTT
>TRBJ1-2|TRBV10-3|-|TRBD1
CAISGAGGGYTF
TGTGCCATCAGTGGGGCAGGGGGCGGCTACACCTTC
>TRBJ1-4|TRBV3-1|few|-
CASRFGGGIDEKLFF
TGTGCCAGCAGGTTCGGGGGGGGGATTGATGAAAAACTGTTTTTT
>TRBJ2-1|TRBV4-1|once|-
CASSQVGHEQFF
TGCGCCAGCAGCCAAGTTGGACATGAGCAGTTCTTC
>TRBJ2-2|TRBV11-2|few|-
CASSLVLRTGELFF
TGTGCCAGCAGCTTAGTTCTCCGGACCGGGGAGCTGTTTTTT
>TRBJ1-1|TRBV12-3/TRBV12-4|many|-
CASMFLRTGRTEAFF
TGTGCCAGCATGTTTCTGAGAACAGGGAGAACTGAAGCTTTCTTT
>TRBJ2-7|TRBV11-2|many|-
CASSLWGEQYF
TGTGCCAGCAGCTTATGGGGCGAGCAGTACTTC
>TRBJ1-2|TRBV7-6|few|TRBD1
CASSYGQAGGYTF
TGTGCCAGCAGCTATGGACAGGCCGGAGGCTACACCTTC
>TRBJ1-2|TRBV12-3/TRBV12-4|many|TRBD1
CASGDSRRSYGYTF
TGTGCCAGCGGGGACAGCAGGAGGTCCTATGGCTACACCTTC
>TRBJ2-3|TRBV24-1|few|-
CATSAEGATDTQYF
TGTGCCACCAGTGCCGAGGGCGCAACAGATACGCAGTATTTT
>TRBJ2-7|TRBV18|many|-
CASSPRPGPYEQYF
TGTGCCAGCTCACCACGGCCGGGCCCCTACGAGCAGTACTTC
>TRBJ2-2|TRBV4-1|few|-
CASSLVQGIPGELFF
TGCGCCAGCAGCCTGGTCCAGGGGATCCCCGGGGAGCTGTTTTTT
>TRBJ1-1|TRBV5-1|few|-
CASGPGPGRAEAFF
TGCGCCAGCGGCCCGGGCCCGGGGAGGGCTGAAGCTTTCTTT
>TRBJ2-3|TRBV5-6|-|TRBD2
CASSAKRGADTQYF
TGTGCCAGCAGCGCCAAGCGGGGGGCAGATACGCAGTATTTT
>TRBJ1-2|TRBV6-9|few|-
CASSFTGLDYGYTF
TGTGCCAGCAGTTTTACAGGGCTTGACTATGGCTACACCTTC
>TRBJ2-5|TRBV5-5|few|-
CASSPIANQETQYF
TGTGCCAGCAGCCCAATAGCGAACCAAGAGACCCAGTACTTC
>TRBJ2-1|TRBV18|-|-
CASSPSIRTIYNEQFF
TGTGCCAGCTCACCATCTATCAGGACTATCTACAATGAGCAGTTCTTC
>TRBJ1-6|TRBV19|-|-
CASSIEAVYNSPLHF
TGTGCCAGTAGTATAGAGGCCGTGTATAATTCACCCCTCCACTTT
>TRBJ2-3|TRBV12-3/TRBV12-4|-|-
CASSLSGVRDTQYF
TGTGCCAGCAGTTTGTCGGGGGTGCGGGATACGCAGTATTTT
>TRBJ2-7|TRBV27|-|-
CASSLTGYTYEQYF
TGTGCCAGCAGTCTCACCGGGTATACCTACGAGCAGTACTTC
>TRBJ2-2|TRBV16|-|-
CASSQSGGGELFF
TGTGCCAGCAGCCAATCAGGCGGCGGGGAGCTGTTTTTT
>TRBJ2-7|TRBV6-1|-|-
CASSDGDRRLSYEQYF
TGTGCCAGCAGTGATGGAGACAGGAGACTATCCTACGAGCAGTACTTC
>TRBJ2-1|TRBV7-3|-|-
CASSSRSKRVFF
TGTGCCAGCAGCTCTCGGTCCAAAAGGGTGTTCTTC
>TRBJ1-2|TRBV6-5|few|-
CASSYFGSNYGYTF
TGTGCCAGCAGTTACTTTGGCAGTAACTATGGCTACACCTTC
>TRBJ1-5|TRBV7-9|many|TRBD1
CASSLQGAGQPQHF
TGTGCCAGCAGCTTACAGGGGGCAGGGCAGCCCCAGCATTTT
>TRBJ1-1|TRBV7-9|many|-
CASSNRERTEAFF
TGTGCCAGCAGCAACAGGGAACGCACTGAAGCTTTCTTT
>TRBJ1-2|TRBV5-6|-|-
CASSLQDFNYGYTF
TGTGCCAGCAGCTTGCAAGATTTTAACTATGGCTACACCTTC
>TRBJ1-5|TRBV30|-|TRBD1
CAWSAGGAQPQHF
TGTGCCTGGAGTGCAGGGGGTGCTCAGCCCCAGCATTTT
>TRBJ1-1|TRBV12-3/TRBV12-4|many|-
CASSFLWLPNTEAFF
TGTGCCAGCAGTTTTCTGTGGCTGCCAAACACTGAAGCTTTCTTT
>TRBJ2-7|TRBV3-1|many|-
CASSQGIGSYEQYF
TGTGCCAGCAGCCAAGGGATTGGCTCCTACGAGCAGTACTTC
>TRBJ1-2|TRBV12-3/TRBV12-4|-|TRBD1
CASGPSGDRVYGYTF
TGTGCCAGCGGTCCCTCAGGGGACAGGGTCTATGGCTACACCTTC
>TRBJ1-1|TRBV6-2/TRBV6-3|-|-
CASRRRQTEAFF
TGTGCCAGCAGGCGCAGACAGACTGAAGCTTTCTTT
>TRBJ2-2|TRBV7-3|-|-
CASSLTARVNTGELFF
TGTGCCAGCAGCTTAACGGCCAGAGTGAACACCGGGGAGCTGTTTTTT
>TRBJ2-3|TRBV30|many|TRBD1
CAWGQGREDTQYF
TGTGCCTGGGGACAGGGGCGAGAAGATACGCAGTATTTT
>TRBJ2-3|TRBV12-5|-|TRBD2
CASGPGTSGTDTQYF
TGTGCTAGTGGGCCCGGGACTAGCGGGACAGATACGCAGTATTTT
>TRBJ2-7|TRBV27|many|-
CASSTRAPSNEQYF
TGTGCCAGCAGTACCCGGGCCCCTTCCAACGAGCAGTACTTC
>TRBJ2-7|TRBV11-3|-|TRBD1
CASSPVTGGYEQYF
TGTGCCAGCAGCCCCGTGACAGGGGGCTACGAGCAGTACTTC
>TRBJ1-1|TRBV7-3|many|TRBD1
CASSPDRYTEAFF
TGTGCCAGCAGCCCGGACAGGTACACTGAAGCTTTCTTT
>TRBJ2-7|TRBV9|-|TRBD1
CASSAPGTGEVYEQYF
TGTGCCAGCAGCGCCCCCGGGACAGGGGAGGTCTACGAGCAGTACTTC
>TRBJ2-1|TRBV5-5|many|TRBD1
CASSWVMTGVNNEQFF
TGTGCCAGCAGCTGGGTTATGACAGGGGTAAACAATGAGCAGTTCTTC
>TRBJ2-3|TRBV7-3|many|TRBD2
CASSPKGLAGGTDTQYF
TGTGCCAGCAGCCCGAAGGGACTAGCGGGGGGCACAGATACGCAGTATTTT